The source of this T cell receptor beta chain is a study of blood T cell repertoires in COVID-19. Across the whole study: T cells, B-cell-depleted T cells, or PBMCs supplied cDNA or gDNA.

Sequenced by immunoSEQ multiplex PCR; TCRdb stores in-frame clones only, minus some. The table has approximately 43,000 clones, around 81% seen once; the top ten hold approximately 39%. The CDR3 covers 11 residues. The V gene lost 6 bases and the J gene lost 7 bases, with 13 bases spanning the gap. CDR1 DFQATT and CDR2 SNEGSKA come from the germline V gene (reference sequence). The sequencing sample was made of peripheral blood. The chain is built from TRBV20-1 and TRBJ2-7; no firm D call. This TCR was sampled from a man aged 35-49 years with active or convalescent COVID-19. CDR3: CSAMTFREQYF. In nucleotides, the CDR3 is TGCAGTGCGATGACATTCAGGGAGCAGTACTTC.